These 20 T cell receptor beta chains were sequenced from one sample in a study of CD8+CD57+ T cells in acquired aplastic anemia (dated by TCRdb to between 2018 and 2020). Flow cytometry had shown CD8+CD57+ cell expansion in the patients selected for sequencing. TCRdb shows the sequencer as Illumina HiSeq 2000. Genomic DNA served as template for TCR beta VDJ combination and CDR3 sequence profiling. The raw public reads went through TCRdb reprocessing: fastp at Q25, MiXCR clone calling, in-frame beta chains kept. CDR3 protein duplicates are merged, each entry listing the most common genes and DNA. A total of under 200,000 distinct CDR3 sequences appear in this sample, about 50% of them only once. The ten largest make up 25% to 35% of the sample. Sequenced material: sorted CD4+, CD8+, or CD8+CD57+ T cells (not recorded which) from PBMCs. The receptors stem from a human donor with aplastic anemia.

To note about this clonotype: This may stem from a read error, because a much larger clone lies one nucleotide away. Given the absence of the conserved phenylalanine or tryptophan at the CDR3 end, a read error is likely. The V and J genes are TRBV6-5 and TRBJ2-2; 8 bases match TRBD2. This CDR3 contains 15 residues. The germline V gene has CDR1 MNHEY and CDR2 SVGAGI. The ends lost 4 bases at V and 4 bases at J; junction bases unmatched: 5. CDR3 DNA sequence: TGTGCCAGCAGTTCGCCGGGACTAGTCACCGGGGAGCTGTTTTCT. It yields the protein CASSSPGLVTGELFS.

The chain couples TRBV29-1 to TRBJ2-3, with D perhaps matching TRBD1 (6 bases). Germline V gene sequence: CDR1 SQVTM, CDR2 ANQGSEA. V lost 8 bases and J lost 5, with 11 bases in between. The CDR3 runs 11 residues. The CDR3 DNA sequence: TGCAGCTTTTCCAGGGGAGATACGCAGTATTTT. This encodes CSFSRGDTQYF.

This clonotype was counted many times. This chain uses TRBV19 with TRBJ1-2, with 7 bases identical to TRBD1. The CDR3 runs to 13 residues. Germline CDR1 LNHDA, CDR2 SQIVND (reference sequence). Unmatched junction bases numbered 2, after V lost 5 bases and J lost 2 bases. CDR3 amino acids: CASSWGQNYGYTF. The CDR3 region has the DNA TGTGCCAGTAGTTGGGGACAGAACTATGGCTACACCTTC.

Many counts were recorded for this clonotype. This chain uses TRBV25-1 with TRBJ1-1; no definite D call. The germline gives CDR1 MGHDK, CDR2 SYGVNS. Trimming pared 6 bases from V and 0 bases from J, leaving 17 bases between. This CDR3 has 16 amino acids. The CDR3: CASRLPPGLMNTEAFF. The CDR3 DNA reads TGTGCCAGCAGACTTCCCCCCGGGTTAATGAACACTGAAGCTTTCTTT. The full variable domain, in which reference TRBV25-1 and TRBJ1-1 provide the parts outside the CDR3, is EADIYQTPRYLVIGTGKKITLECSQTMGHDKMYWYQQDPGMELHLIHYSYGVNSTEKGDLSSESTVSRIRTEHFPLTLESARPSHTSQYLCASRLPPGLMNTEAFFGQGTRLTVV.

This clonotype was picked up a small number of times. This chain links TRBV3-1 with TRBJ2-3, with 9 nucleotides matching TRBD2. Germline lookup yields CDR1 LGHDT and CDR2 YNNKEL (reference sequence). This CDR3 spans 15 amino acids. V lost 5 bases and J lost 1; bases outside the gene matches: 4. CDR3 region: CASSMTSGGTDTQYF. The CDR3 bases are TGTGCCAGCAGCATGACTAGCGGTGGCACAGATACGCAGTATTTT.

This chain links TRBV30 with TRBJ1-2; D is unresolved. CDR3 size: 14 residues. V shed 0 bases and J shed 8 bases, with 16 bases lying between them. Germline CDR1 and CDR2: GTSNPN and SVGIG (reference sequence). CDR3 protein: CAWSVAGDLQGYTF. CDR3 in DNA: TGTGCCTGGAGTGTGGCAGGAGATTTACAGGGCTACACCTTC.

The rearrangement uses TRBV15 and TRBJ2-7, with a tentative D call TRBD1 (6 bases). V was trimmed by 3 bases and J by 5 bases, leaving 14 bases between them. The CDR3 loop spans 14 amino acids. Germline V gene lookup returns CDR1 LNHNV and CDR2 YYDKDF (reference sequence). The DNA of the CDR3 is TGTGCCACCAGCAGGGGTTTAGGGGGTGACGAGCAGTACTTC. Its protein product is CATSRGLGGDEQYF.

This clonotype occurred many times. V and J are TRBV6-6 and TRBJ1-1, with D unclear. Looked up from germline, CDR1 is MNHNY and CDR2 is SVGAGI (reference sequence). V lost 3 bases and J lost 1, with 12 bases in between. This CDR3 is 15 amino acids long. The chain's CDR3 is CASSYSNRGNTEAFF. The CDR3 nucleotides are TGTGCCAGCAGTTATTCAAATCGGGGGAACACTGAAGCTTTCTTT.

The rearrangement uses TRBV11-2 and TRBJ2-3; 10 bases map to TRBD2. The CDR3 extends over 17 amino acids. The germline gives CDR1 SGHAT, CDR2 FQNNGV. Unmatched junction bases numbered 7, after V lost 3 bases and J lost 1 base. The CDR3 loop reads CASSFLPAGGRTDTQYF. CDR3 nucleotides: TGTGCCAGCAGCTTTCTTCCAGCGGGAGGGCGCACAGATACGCAGTATTTT.

This clonotype is a singleton in its sample. J is TRBJ2-3 and V is TRBV11-1, with D unresolved. The CDR3 extends over 15 amino acids. Germline V lookup: CDR1 SGHAT, CDR2 FQDESV (reference sequence). The V end was cut by 3 bases, the J end by 5 bases, with 15 bases between. In nucleotides, the CDR3 is TGTGCCAGCAGCTTGGTCACGGCCTTGCAAGATACGCAGTATTTT. It specifies CASSLVTALQDTQYF.

The chain links TRBV6-1 to TRBJ1-2; 8 nucleotides line up with TRBD1. The CDR3 covers 14 residues. Trimming cost V 4 bases and J 7 bases; bases outside gene matches: 8. CDR1 MNHNS and CDR2 SASEGT come from the germline V gene. DNA for the CDR3: TGTGCCAGCAGTGGCCAGGACAGGGTGGGTGGCTACACCTTC. This codes for CASSGQDRVGGYTF.

The chain recombines TRBV10-3 with TRBJ2-1; D is uncertain. Trimming shortened V by 11 bases and J by 7 bases, and 18 bases separated the two germline ends. This CDR3 comprises 13 residues. Germline V CDR1 and CDR2: ENHRY, SYGVKD. CDR3 DNA: TGTGCCGCCCGAAACACCCCGGGTAATGAGCAGTTCTTC. Its protein is CAARNTPGNEQFF.

The chain carries TRBV10-1 and TRBJ1-1; D not certain. CDR1 and CDR2 from the germline V gene are WNHNN and SYGVQD (reference sequence). The CDR3 is made up of 15 amino acids. V lost 3 bases and J lost 0, with 11 bases in between. The CDR3 is CASSDRRGMNTEAFF. In nucleotides, the CDR3 is TGCGCCAGCAGTGATAGAAGAGGAATGAACACTGAAGCTTTCTTT.

The DNA for the CDR3 is TGTGCCACACGGGAGCGGGCCAATGAGCAGTTCTTC. This translates into CATRERANEQFF. The gene calls are TRBV15 and TRBJ2-1; D perhaps matches TRBD2 (6 bases). The CDR3 loop spans 12 amino acids. CDR1 LNHNV and CDR2 YYDKDF come from the germline V gene (reference sequence). The V and J ends lost 9 bases and 6 bases respectively, with 12 bases between them.

V usage is TRBV6-5 and J usage is TRBJ1-6; 9 positions match TRBD1. This CDR3 region has 16 residues. Trimming took 2 bases from V and 9 from J; bases not matched to a gene: 8. In germline, CDR1 is MNHEY, CDR2 SVGAGI. In nucleotides, the CDR3 is TGTGCCAGCAGTTACGAGGGACAGGGTGTCCGTTCACCCCTCCACTTT. It yields the protein CASSYEGQGVRSPLHF.

About this clonotype itself: The final CDR3 position lacks the conserved phenylalanine or tryptophan, pointing to a likely read error. No DNA is shown, since the ends of the CDR3 on it are uncertain; the CDR3 is the one TCRdb lists. CDR3 loop: CASSQDIS. The chain couples TRBV4-2 to TRBJ2-5. The CDR3 is 8 amino acids in total, end residues counted. The germline CDR1 and CDR2 sequences are LGHNA and YNFKEQ.

The chain recombines TRBV20-1 with TRBJ2-1, with 16 bases lining up with TRBD2. This CDR3 contains 16 residues. CDR1 and CDR2 (germline): DFQATT, SNEGSKA (reference sequence). V gave up 0 bases and J gave up 8 bases; unmatched junction bases: 4. This CDR3 is CSARDQGLAGGDEQFF. CDR3 sequence (DNA): TGCAGTGCTAGAGACCAGGGACTAGCGGGAGGGGATGAGCAGTTCTTC.

This clonotype was picked up many times. The J gene is TRBJ2-7, the V gene TRBV9; D might be TRBD2 (6 bases). V was trimmed by 3 bases and J by 5 bases, leaving 12 bases between them. The CDR3 totals 13 residues. Germline CDR1 reads SGDLS; CDR2 reads YYNGEE. The CDR3 loop reads CASSGGDGDEQYF. Written as DNA, the CDR3 is TGTGCCAGCAGCGGCGGGGACGGTGACGAGCAGTACTTC.

The rearrangement uses TRBV6-1 and TRBJ2-7; D tentatively fits TRBD1 or TRBD2 (6 bases each). The CDR3 covers 17 residues. Germline loops: CDR1 MNHNS, CDR2 SASEGT. V was clipped by 5 bases and J by 4 bases, with 24 bases between them. For the CDR3, the DNA is TGTGCCAGCAGTACCGGGACATCACTCTACGGGGGTTACGAGCAGTACTTC. It yields the protein CASSTGTSLYGGYEQYF.

The V gene is TRBV27, the J gene TRBJ2-7; possible D gene TRBD1, 5 bases. CDR3 size: 16 residues. Germline CDR1 and CDR2: MNHEY and SMNVEV (reference sequence). Trimming removed 2 bases at V and 2 bases at J, with 16 bases between. The CDR3 reads CASSLTLLRGTYEQYF. The DNA for the CDR3 is TGTGCCAGCAGTTTAACCCTCCTAAGGGGAACCTACGAGCAGTACTTC.